This is a list of T cell receptor beta chains from one sample in a study of blood T cell repertoires in COVID-19. The data were produced by immunoSEQ multiplex PCR, yet TCRdb's version contains in-frame clones alone and is incomplete. The data show some 100,000 clones, about nine tenths seen once. Sequenced material: peripheral blood. The receptor set was obtained from a human donor in a cohort sampled during active COVID-19. The CDR3 runs from the conserved cysteine through the conserved F or W. Each record gives: CDR3 DNA, CDR3 protein, J gene, clone size, V gene, D gene. A D gene is named only where the DNA matches it firmly. The size field is filled for only some rows; it gives once, few, many or a size class.

DNA: TGTGCCAGCAGCCCATACTGGGGACAGGGGGCGGATGGCTACACCTTC
CDR3: CASSPYWGQGADGYTF
J: TRBJ1-2
size: NA
V: TRBV3-1/TRBV3-2
D: TRBD1

DNA: TGTGCCAGTACCGTGAACAGGGGGACTGAAGCTTTCTTT
CDR3: CASTVNRGTEAFF
J: TRBJ1-1
size: NA
V: TRBV19
D: TRBD1

DNA: TGTGCCAGCACCGCTTCAGGGGTCAGAGCTAACTATGGCTACACCTTC
CDR3: CASTASGVRANYGYTF
J: TRBJ1-2
size: NA
V: TRBV28
D: NA

DNA: TGTGCCGGCAGCCGAGGGACAGGGAAAGAGACCCAGTACTTC
CDR3: CAGSRGTGKETQYF
J: TRBJ2-5
size: NA
V: TRBV27
D: TRBD1

DNA: TGTGCCAGCAGCTTATATCGCGGGGGGGTCACAGATACGCAGTATTTT
CDR3: CASSLYRGGVTDTQYF
J: TRBJ2-3
size: once
V: TRBV11-2
D: TRBD2

DNA: TGTGCCAGCAGTGTCACAGTTACAAGCTCCTACGAGCAGTACTTC
CDR3: CASSVTVTSSYEQYF
J: TRBJ2-7
size: NA
V: TRBV27
D: NA

DNA: TGTGCCAGCAGCTTACAGGGTACGTACTACGAGCAGTACTTC
CDR3: CASSLQGTYYEQYF
J: TRBJ2-7
size: NA
V: TRBV3-1/TRBV3-2
D: NA

DNA: TGTGCCAGCAGCCAAGCGGGGGGATACGAGCAGTACTTC
CDR3: CASSQAGGYEQYF
J: TRBJ2-7
size: NA
V: TRBV9
D: TRBD2

DNA: TGCGCCAGCAGCTACTCCGGGACTAGCGGGAGGGCAGGTGAGCAGTTCTTC
CDR3: CASSYSGTSGRAGEQFF
J: TRBJ2-1
size: NA
V: TRBV5-1
D: TRBD2

DNA: TGTGCCAGCAGCCTCCCCGGGACAGGCGGCTCTGGGGCCAACGTCCTGACTTTC
CDR3: CASSLPGTGGSGANVLTF
J: TRBJ2-6
size: NA
V: TRBV9
D: TRBD1

DNA: TGTGCCAGTAGTCCAGCGGGACAGGCTAACACTGAAGCTTTCTTT
CDR3: CASSPAGQANTEAFF
J: TRBJ1-1
size: NA
V: TRBV19
D: TRBD1

DNA: TGTGCCAGCAGCTTAGGAGGGTTTAATTCACCCCTCCACTTT
CDR3: CASSLGGFNSPLHF
J: TRBJ1-6
size: few
V: TRBV7-9
D: NA

DNA: TGTGCCAGCAGTCTAGTGCCGAACACTGAAGCTTTCTTT
CDR3: CASSLVPNTEAFF
J: TRBJ1-1
size: NA
V: TRBV2
D: NA

DNA: TGTGCCAGCAGCTTGGACAGGGGGGCCACTGAAGCTTTCTTT
CDR3: CASSLDRGATEAFF
J: TRBJ1-1
size: NA
V: TRBV5-4
D: TRBD1

DNA: TGTGCCAGCAGACAGGGACATAATCAGCCCCAGCATTTT
CDR3: CASRQGHNQPQHF
J: TRBJ1-5
size: once
V: TRBV6-6
D: NA

DNA: TGTGCCAGTAGCACCGGACAGTATAGCAATCAGCCCCAGCATTTT
CDR3: CASSTGQYSNQPQHF
J: TRBJ1-5
size: few
V: TRBV19
D: NA

DNA: TGTGCCAGCAGCTTAGCACAGGGTCCTGGCTACGAGCAGTACTTC
CDR3: CASSLAQGPGYEQYF
J: TRBJ2-7
size: once
V: TRBV7-9
D: NA